This entry concerns a single T cell receptor (beta chain). This clonotype was seen more than once but under ten times. The antigen it binds to is not known. No much larger clone is present one base from it, and per-base qualities are unavailable. This specimen belongs to a study (dated by TCRdb to the mid-2010s). The study in broad terms: The study set out to test whether tumor-infiltrating Tregs in breast cancer get recruited from blood Tregs or are instead converted in situ from other CD4+ T cell subsets.

The CDR3 goes from the cysteine to the phenylalanine over 11 residues. Here the CDR3 DNA is all that survives: 33 bases in frame from base 1. CDR1 SQVTM and CDR2 ANQGSEA are derived from the germline V gene. Between the V and J ends, shortened by 3 bases and 4 bases respectively, the junction contains 6 bases. Full-length TCR variable regions were amplified by 5' RACE PCR with constant-region reverse primers, and semi-nested PCR with Nested Universal Primer A was subsequently performed. Using the ReliaPrep RNA Cell Miniprep System, total RNA was extracted, and the SMARTer RACE 5'/3' Kit was then used to reverse transcribe the RNA into 5'RACE-ready cDNA. Multiplex adaptors were used to barcode the full-length TCR alpha and beta libraries, which were then sequenced on an Illumina MiSeq. In the authors' own workflow: Sequencing data were pooled across the five patients for each of nine subset-tissue groups and compared by unsupervised clustering of TCR gene usage. The Morisita-Horn index was used to calculate repertoire similarity, with shared sequences weighted by how much each contributed to each repertoire. TCRdb reran the public reads through fastp at Q25 and MiXCR, keeping productive beta chains. Entries that share a CDR3 protein sequence are merged under the most common genes and DNA. The V and J calls reflect TCRdb's pipeline rather than the authors' work. The sample includes 53,000 or so distinct CDR3 sequences, with approximately 25% observed a single time. The ten largest clones capture approximately 3.4% of the sample.

The Miltenyi Naive CD4+ T Cell Isolation kit was used to purify naive CD4+ T cells, and Tregs were depleted with CD25 microbeads. Tregs, naive and memory CD4+ T cells from tumor, blood and ipsilateral draining lymph nodes of about five breast cancer patients underwent full-length TCR alpha and beta sequencing. Tumor tissue and lymph nodes from ipsilateral axillary dissection were perfused with PBS, minced and digested with collagenase I and hyaluronidase. Sorted cell populations were confirmed by FACS to exceed 90% purity. Study-level results and caveats: In terms of TCR gene usage, tumor memory CD4+ T cells clustered together with blood and lymph node memory CD4+ cells, as well as with lymph node naive CD4+ cells. Validation in the larger cohort was restricted to a single TCR beta V-J rearrangement rather than whole repertoires. The greatest overlap of tumor-infiltrating Treg TCR alpha and beta sequences was observed with tumor naive CD4+ T cells, followed by blood naive CD4+ T cells.

The clonotype comes from a female donor with breast cancer. Sequenced: tumor-infiltrating naive CD4+ T cells sorted from the breast tumor. The cell subset or site label here, explained by the study, means: naive CD4+ T cells, CD4+CD45RA+CD25-. The chain links TRBV29-1 with TRBJ1-2; no D segment can be confidently identified. The sequence in DNA is TGCAGCGTTGATGCAAGCTATGGCTACACCTTC. It encodes CSVDASYGYTF.